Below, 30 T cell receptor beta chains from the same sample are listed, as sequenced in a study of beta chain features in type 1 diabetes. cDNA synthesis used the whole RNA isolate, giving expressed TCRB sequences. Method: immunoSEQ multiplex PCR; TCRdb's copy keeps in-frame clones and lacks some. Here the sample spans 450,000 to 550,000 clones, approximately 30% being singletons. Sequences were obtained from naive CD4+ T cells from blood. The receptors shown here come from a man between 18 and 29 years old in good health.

DNA of the CDR3: TGTGCCATCAGTGCAAACACCGGGGAGCTGTTTTTT. It yields the protein CAISANTGELFF. The chain is built from TRBV10-3 and TRBJ2-2; D is ambiguous. Germline V gene lookup returns CDR1 ENHRY and CDR2 SYGVKD. Trimming stripped 4 bases from V and 2 bases from J, with 2 bases between. The CDR3 extends over 12 amino acids.

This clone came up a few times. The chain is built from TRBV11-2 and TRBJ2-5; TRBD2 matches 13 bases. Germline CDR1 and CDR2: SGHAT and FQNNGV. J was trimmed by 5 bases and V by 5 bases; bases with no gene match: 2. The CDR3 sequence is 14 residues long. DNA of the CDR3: TGTGCCAGCAGCCGGACTAGCGGGAGCGAGACCCAGTACTTC. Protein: CASSRTSGSETQYF.

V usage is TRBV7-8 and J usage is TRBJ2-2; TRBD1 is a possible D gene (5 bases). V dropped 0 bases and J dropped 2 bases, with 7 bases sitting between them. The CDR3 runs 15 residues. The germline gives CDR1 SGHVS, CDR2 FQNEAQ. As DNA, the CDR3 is TGTGCCAGCAGCTTAGCAAGGGGAAACACCGGGGAGCTGTTTTTT. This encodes CASSLARGNTGELFF.

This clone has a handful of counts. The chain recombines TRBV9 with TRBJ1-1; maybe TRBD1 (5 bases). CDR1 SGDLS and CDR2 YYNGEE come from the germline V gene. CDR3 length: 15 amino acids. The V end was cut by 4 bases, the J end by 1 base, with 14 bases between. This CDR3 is CASSIPGPRNTEAFF. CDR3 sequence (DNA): TGTGCCAGCAGCATACCGGGACCACGGAACACTGAAGCTTTCTTT.

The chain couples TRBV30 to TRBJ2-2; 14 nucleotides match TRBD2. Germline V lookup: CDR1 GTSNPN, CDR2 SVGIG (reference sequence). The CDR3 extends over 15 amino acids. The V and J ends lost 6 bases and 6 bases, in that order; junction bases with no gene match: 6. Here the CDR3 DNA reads TGTGCCTGTCCGGGACTAGCGGGAGAGGCCGGGGAGCTGTTTTTT. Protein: CACPGLAGEAGELFF.

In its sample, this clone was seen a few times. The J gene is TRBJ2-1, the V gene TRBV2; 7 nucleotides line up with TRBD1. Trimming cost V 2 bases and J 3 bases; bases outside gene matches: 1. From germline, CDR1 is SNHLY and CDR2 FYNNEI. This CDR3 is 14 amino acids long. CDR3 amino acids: CASSEQGVYNEQFF. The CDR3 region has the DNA TGTGCCAGCAGTGAACAGGGGGTCTACAATGAGCAGTTCTTC.

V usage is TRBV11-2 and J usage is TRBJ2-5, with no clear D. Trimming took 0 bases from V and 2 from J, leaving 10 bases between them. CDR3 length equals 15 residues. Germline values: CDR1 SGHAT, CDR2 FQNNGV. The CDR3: CASSLDWSTQETQYF. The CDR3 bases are TGTGCCAGCAGCTTAGATTGGAGCACACAAGAGACCCAGTACTTC.

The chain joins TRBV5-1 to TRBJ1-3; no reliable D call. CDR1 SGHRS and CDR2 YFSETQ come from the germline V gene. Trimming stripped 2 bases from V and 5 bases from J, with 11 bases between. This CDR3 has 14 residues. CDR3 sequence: CASSFTEGRNTIYF. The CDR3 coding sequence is TGCGCCAGCAGCTTTACAGAGGGCCGAAACACCATATATTTT.

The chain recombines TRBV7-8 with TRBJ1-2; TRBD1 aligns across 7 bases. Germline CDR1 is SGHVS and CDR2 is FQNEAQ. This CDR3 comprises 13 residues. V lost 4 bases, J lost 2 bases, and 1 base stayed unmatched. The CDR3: CASSSQGNYGYTF. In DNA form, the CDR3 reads TGTGCCAGCAGCTCACAGGGGAACTATGGCTACACCTTC.

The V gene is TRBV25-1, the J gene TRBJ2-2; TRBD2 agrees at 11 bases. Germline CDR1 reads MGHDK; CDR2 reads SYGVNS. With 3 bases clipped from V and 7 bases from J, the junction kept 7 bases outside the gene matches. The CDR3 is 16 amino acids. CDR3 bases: TGTGCCAGCAGTGATAGCGGGAGGGCCCACGGCGGGGAGCTGTTTTTT. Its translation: CASSDSGRAHGGELFF.

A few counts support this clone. Here the CDR3 DNA reads TGTGCCAGCAGCTCAGCGGTGGCCCAAGAGACCCAGTACTTC. It translates to CASSSAVAQETQYF. The chain has TRBV5-5 and TRBJ2-5; possibly TRBD2 for D (5 bases). CDR1 is SGHKS, CDR2 YYEKEE, per germline (reference sequence). The length of the CDR3 is 14 residues. Deletions cut 3 bases from V and 1 base from J, with 10 bases between.

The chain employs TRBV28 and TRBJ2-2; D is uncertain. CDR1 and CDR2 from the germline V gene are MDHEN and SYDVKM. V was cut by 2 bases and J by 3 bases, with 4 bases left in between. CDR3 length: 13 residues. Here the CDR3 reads CASSLLDTGELFF. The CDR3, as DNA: TGTGCCAGCAGTTTACTCGACACCGGGGAGCTGTTTTTT.

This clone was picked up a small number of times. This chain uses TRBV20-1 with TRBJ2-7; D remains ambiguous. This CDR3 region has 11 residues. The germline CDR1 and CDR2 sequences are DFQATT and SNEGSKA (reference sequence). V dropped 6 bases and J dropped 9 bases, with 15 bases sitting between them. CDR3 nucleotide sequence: TGCAGTGCAGAGAGAGTACAAAGGCAGTACTTC. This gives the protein CSAERVQRQYF.

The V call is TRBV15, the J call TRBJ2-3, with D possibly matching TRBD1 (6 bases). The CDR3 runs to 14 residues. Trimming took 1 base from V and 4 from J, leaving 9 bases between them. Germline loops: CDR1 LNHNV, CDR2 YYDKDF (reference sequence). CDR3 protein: CATSRVAGADTQYF. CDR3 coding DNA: TGTGCCACCAGCAGAGTTGCAGGGGCAGATACGCAGTATTTT.

CDR3 loop: CASSTGTGPYEQYF. CDR3 bases: TGTGCCAGCAGCACCGGGACAGGTCCCTACGAGCAGTACTTC. The chain carries TRBV5-4 and TRBJ2-7, with 8 nucleotides matching TRBD1. CDR3 length: 14 residues. Germline V CDR1 and CDR2: SGHNT, YYREEE (reference sequence). J lost 2 bases, V lost 4 bases, and 5 bases had no gene match. The whole variable domain, filled in from reference TRBV5-4 and TRBJ2-7, reads ETGVTQSPTHLIKTRGQQVTLRCSSQSGHNTVSWYQQALGQGPQFIFQYYREEENGRGNFPPRFSGLQFPNYSSELNVNALELDDSALYLCASSTGTGPYEQYFGPGTRLTVT.

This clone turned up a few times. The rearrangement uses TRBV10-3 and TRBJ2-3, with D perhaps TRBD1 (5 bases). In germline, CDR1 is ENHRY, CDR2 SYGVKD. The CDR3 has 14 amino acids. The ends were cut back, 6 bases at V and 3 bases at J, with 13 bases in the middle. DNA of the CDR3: TGTGCCATCAGCGCAGGGTGGGAAACAGATACGCAGTATTTT. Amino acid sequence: CAISAGWETDTQYF.

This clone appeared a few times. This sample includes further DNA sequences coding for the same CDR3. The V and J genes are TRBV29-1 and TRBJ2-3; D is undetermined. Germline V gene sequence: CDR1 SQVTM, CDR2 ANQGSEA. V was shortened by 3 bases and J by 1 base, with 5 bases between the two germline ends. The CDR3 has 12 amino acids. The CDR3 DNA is TGCAGCGTTGATACAGGCACAGATACGCAGTATTTT. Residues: CSVDTGTDTQYF.

For the CDR3, the DNA is TGTGCCAGCAGCGTAACCCCCCAGCACTACAATGAGCAGTTCTTC. Translated, it gives CASSVTPQHYNEQFF. This chain joins TRBV9 and TRBJ2-1; D is undetermined. Germline V gene sequence: CDR1 SGDLS, CDR2 YYNGEE. The CDR3 has 15 residues. Trimming left V 1 base short and J 3 bases short, with 11 bases between.

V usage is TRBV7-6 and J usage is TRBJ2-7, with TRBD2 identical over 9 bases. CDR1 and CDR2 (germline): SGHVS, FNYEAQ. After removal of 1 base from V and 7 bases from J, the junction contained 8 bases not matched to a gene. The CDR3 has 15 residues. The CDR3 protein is CASSLEASGTLEQYF. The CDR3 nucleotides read TGTGCCAGCAGCTTAGAAGCTAGCGGGACTTTAGAGCAGTACTTC. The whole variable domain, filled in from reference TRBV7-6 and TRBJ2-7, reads GAGVSQSPRYKVTKRGQDVALRCDPISGHVSLYWYRQALGQGPEFLTYFNYEAQQDKSGLPNDRFSAERPEGSISTLTIQRTEQRDSAMYRCASSLEASGTLEQYFGPGTRLTVT.

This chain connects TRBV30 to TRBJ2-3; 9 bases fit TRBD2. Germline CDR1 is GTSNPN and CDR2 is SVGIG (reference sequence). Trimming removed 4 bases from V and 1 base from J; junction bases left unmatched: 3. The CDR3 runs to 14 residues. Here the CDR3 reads CAWTSSGGTDTQYF. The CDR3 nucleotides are TGTGCCTGGACTTCTAGCGGGGGCACAGATACGCAGTATTTT.

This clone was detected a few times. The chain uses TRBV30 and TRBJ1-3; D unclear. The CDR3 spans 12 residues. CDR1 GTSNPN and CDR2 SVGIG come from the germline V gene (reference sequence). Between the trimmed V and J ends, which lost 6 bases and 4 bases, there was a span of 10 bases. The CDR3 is CACSTRGNTIYF. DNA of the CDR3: TGTGCCTGCTCGACCCGCGGAAACACCATATATTTT.

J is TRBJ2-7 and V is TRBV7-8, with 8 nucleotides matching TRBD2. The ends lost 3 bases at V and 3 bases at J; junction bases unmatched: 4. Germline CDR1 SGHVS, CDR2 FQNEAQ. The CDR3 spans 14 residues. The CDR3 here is CASSFGTRDYEQYF. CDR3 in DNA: TGTGCCAGCAGCTTTGGGACTAGGGACTACGAGCAGTACTTC.

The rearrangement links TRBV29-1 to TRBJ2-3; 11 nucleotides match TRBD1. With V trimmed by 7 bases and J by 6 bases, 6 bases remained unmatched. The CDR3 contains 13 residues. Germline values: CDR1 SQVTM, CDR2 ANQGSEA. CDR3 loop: CSAGTGGPDTQYF. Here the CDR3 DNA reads TGCAGCGCCGGGACAGGGGGTCCCGATACGCAGTATTTT.

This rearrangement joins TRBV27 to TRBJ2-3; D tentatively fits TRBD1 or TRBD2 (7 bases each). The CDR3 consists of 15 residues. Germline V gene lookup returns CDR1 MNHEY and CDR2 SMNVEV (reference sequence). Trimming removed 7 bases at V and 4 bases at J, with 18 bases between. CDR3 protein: CASTHRGGPPDTQYF. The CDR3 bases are TGTGCCAGCACCCACAGGGGAGGGCCCCCAGATACGCAGTATTTT.

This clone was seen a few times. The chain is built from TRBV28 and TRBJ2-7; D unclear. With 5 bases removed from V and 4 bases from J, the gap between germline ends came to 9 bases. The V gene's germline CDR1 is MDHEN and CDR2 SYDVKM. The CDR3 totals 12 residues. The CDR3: CASSMEPYEQYF. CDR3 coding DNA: TGTGCCAGCAGTATGGAACCTTACGAGCAGTACTTC.

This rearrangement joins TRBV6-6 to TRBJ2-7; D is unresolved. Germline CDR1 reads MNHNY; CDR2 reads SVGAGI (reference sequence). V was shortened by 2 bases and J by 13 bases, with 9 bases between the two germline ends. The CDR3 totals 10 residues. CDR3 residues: CASSYPDGYF. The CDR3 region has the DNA TGTGCCAGCAGTTACCCGGATGGTTACTTC.

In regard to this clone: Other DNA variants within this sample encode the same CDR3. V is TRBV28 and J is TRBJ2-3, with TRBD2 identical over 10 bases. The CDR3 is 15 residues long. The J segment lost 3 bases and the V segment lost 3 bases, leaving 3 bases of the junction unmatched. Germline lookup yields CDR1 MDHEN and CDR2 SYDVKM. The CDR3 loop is CASSLLAGGTDTQYF. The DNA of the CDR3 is TGTGCCAGCAGTTTGTTAGCGGGGGGTACAGATACGCAGTATTTT.

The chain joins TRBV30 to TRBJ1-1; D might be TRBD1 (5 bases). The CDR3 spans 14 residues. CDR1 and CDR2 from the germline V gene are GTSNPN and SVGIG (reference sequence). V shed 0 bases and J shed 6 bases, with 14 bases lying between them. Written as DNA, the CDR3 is TGTGCCTGGAGTGTACGTCGGCAGGGTCCTGAAGCTTTCTTT. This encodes CAWSVRRQGPEAFF. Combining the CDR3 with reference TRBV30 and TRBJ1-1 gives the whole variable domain SQTIHQWPATLVQPVGSPLSLECTVEGTSNPNLYWYRQAAGRGLQLLFYSVGIGQISSEVPQNLSASRPQDRQFILSSKKLLLSDSGFYLCAWSVRRQGPEAFFGQGTRLTVV.

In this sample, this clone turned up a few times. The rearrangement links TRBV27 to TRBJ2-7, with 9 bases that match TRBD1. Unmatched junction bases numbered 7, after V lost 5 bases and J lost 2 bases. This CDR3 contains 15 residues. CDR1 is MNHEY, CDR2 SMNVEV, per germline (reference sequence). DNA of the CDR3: TGTGCCAGCAGTGCCCCGGGACAGGGAGCCTACGAGCAGTACTTC. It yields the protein CASSAPGQGAYEQYF.

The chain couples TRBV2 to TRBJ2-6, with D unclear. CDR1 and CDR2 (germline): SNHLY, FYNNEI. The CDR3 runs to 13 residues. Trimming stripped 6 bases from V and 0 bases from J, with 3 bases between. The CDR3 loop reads CASRISGANVLTF. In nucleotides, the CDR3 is TGTGCCAGCAGAATCTCTGGGGCCAACGTCCTGACTTTC.